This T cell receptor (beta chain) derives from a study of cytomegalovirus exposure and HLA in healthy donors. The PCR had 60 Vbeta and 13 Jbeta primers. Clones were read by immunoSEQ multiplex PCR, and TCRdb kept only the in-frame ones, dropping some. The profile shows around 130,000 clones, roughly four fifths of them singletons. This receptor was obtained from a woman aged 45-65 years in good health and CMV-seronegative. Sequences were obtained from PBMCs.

CDR3 residues: CASSSGQWDYGYTF. The DNA of the CDR3 is TGTGCCAGCAGCTCGGGACAGTGGGATTATGGCTACACCTTC. The chain is built from TRBV7-9 and TRBJ1-2; 7 nucleotides line up with TRBD1. J lost 5 bases, V lost 4 bases, and 7 bases had no gene match. CDR3 size: 14 residues. CDR1 is SEHNR, CDR2 FQNEAQ, per germline (reference sequence).